This T cell receptor beta chain was profiled in a study of T cell repertoires in cytomegalovirus infection. Study-wide context: Both CMV infection and a matching HLA type were indicated by public TCR beta signatures. Findings of the study overall: Carriers of CMV and the relevant HLA type were discriminated by public TCR beta frequency. HLA-C-restricted CMV clonotypes gave the most frequent clonotype in two of eight donors.

V shed 3 bases and J shed 0 bases, with 15 bases lying between them. Germline V CDR1 and CDR2: MDHEN, SYDVKM. This CDR3 comprises 17 residues. TCRdb used MiXCR to reprocess the reads, holding one entry per CDR3 protein. Counted here are roughly 280,000 distinct CDR3 sequences, around 15% occurring once; the ten biggest clones make up 8.5% to 10%. The sample holds many counts of this clonotype. Its antigen is currently unknown. The sample comprised PBMCs. The sequence came from a human donor in good health (CMV status not recorded). Some clones in this sample may be carry-over from other donors' samples. V gene TRBV28 combines with J gene TRBJ2-1, with D unresolved. CDR3 sequence: CASSLVGMGSSYNEQFF. The CDR3, as DNA: TGTGCCAGCAGTTTGGTGGGAATGGGAAGCTCCTACAATGAGCAGTTCTTC. Based on the CDR3 plus reference TRBV28 and TRBJ2-1, the full variable domain is DVKVTQSSRYLVKRTGEKVFLECVQDMDHENMFWYRQDPGLGLRLIYFSYDVKMKEKGDIPEGYSVSREKKERFSLILESASTNQTSMYLCASSLVGMGSSYNEQFFGPGTRLTVL.